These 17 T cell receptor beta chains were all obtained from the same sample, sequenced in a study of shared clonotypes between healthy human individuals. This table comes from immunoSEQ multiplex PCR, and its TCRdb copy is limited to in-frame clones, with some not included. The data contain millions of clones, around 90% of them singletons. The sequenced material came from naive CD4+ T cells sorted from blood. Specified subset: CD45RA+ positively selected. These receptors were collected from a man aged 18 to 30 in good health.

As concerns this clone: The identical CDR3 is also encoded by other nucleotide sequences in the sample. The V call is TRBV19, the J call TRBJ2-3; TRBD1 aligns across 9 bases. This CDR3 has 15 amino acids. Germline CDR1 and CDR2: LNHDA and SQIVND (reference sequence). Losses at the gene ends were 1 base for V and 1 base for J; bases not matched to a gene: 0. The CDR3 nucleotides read TGTGCCAGTAGTATAGGACAGGGGGGCACAGATACGCAGTATTTT. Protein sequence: CASSIGQGGTDTQYF. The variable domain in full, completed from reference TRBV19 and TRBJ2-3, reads DGGITQSPKYLFRKEGQNVTLSCEQNLNHDAMYWYRQDPGQGLRLIYYSQIVNDFQKGDIAEGYSVSREKKESFPLTVTSAQKNPTAFYLCASSIGQGGTDTQYFGPGTRLTVL.

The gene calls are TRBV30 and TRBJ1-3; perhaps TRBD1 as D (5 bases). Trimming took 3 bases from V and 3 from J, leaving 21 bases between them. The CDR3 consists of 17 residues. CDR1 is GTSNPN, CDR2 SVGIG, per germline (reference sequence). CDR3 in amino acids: CAWRALGASLSGNTIYF. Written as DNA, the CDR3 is TGTGCCTGGAGGGCCCTCGGGGCGTCGTTGAGTGGAAACACCATATATTTT.

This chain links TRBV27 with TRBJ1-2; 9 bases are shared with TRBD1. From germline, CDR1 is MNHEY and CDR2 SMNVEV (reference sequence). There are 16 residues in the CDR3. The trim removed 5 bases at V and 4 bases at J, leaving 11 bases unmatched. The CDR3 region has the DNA TGTGCCAGCAGTCCACGCCGGGACAGGGTCACCTATGGCTACACCTTC. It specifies CASSPRRDRVTYGYTF.

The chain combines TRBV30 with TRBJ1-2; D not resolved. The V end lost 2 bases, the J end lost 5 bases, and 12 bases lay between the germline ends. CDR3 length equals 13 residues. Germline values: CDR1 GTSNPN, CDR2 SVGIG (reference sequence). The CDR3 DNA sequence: TGTGCCTGGAGTCCCCAGGTTACTTATGGCTACACCTTC. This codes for CAWSPQVTYGYTF.

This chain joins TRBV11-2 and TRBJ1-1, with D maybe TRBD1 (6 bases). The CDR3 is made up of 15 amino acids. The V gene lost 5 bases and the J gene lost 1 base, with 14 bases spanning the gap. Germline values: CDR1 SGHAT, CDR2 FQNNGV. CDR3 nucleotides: TGTGCCAGCAGCCCTAGCGGGACAACGAACACTGAAGCTTTCTTT. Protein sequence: CASSPSGTTNTEAFF.

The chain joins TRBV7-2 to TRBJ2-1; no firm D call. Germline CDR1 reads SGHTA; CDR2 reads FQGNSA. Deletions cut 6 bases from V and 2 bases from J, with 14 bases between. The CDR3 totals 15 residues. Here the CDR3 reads CASRPELSPYNEQFF. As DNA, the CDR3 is TGTGCCAGCAGACCCGAGCTAAGTCCCTACAATGAGCAGTTCTTC.

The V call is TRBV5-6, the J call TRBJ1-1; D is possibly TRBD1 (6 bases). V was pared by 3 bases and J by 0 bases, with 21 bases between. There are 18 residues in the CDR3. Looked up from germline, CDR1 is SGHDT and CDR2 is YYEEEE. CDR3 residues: CASSYVQQGRGMNTEAFF. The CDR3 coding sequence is TGTGCCAGCAGCTATGTCCAACAGGGAAGGGGCATGAACACTGAAGCTTTCTTT.

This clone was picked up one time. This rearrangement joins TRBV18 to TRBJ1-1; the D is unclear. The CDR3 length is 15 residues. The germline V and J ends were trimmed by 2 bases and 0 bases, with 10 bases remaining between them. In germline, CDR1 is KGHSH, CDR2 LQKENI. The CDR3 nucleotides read TGTGCCAGCTCACCAACTTCCGGACTGAACACTGAAGCTTTCTTT. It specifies CASSPTSGLNTEAFF.

The CDR3 loop is CASRKGLTYNEQFF. In DNA, the CDR3 is TGTGCCAGCAGGAAGGGACTGACCTACAATGAGCAGTTCTTC. The rearrangement joins TRBV6-6 to TRBJ2-1; D is possibly TRBD2 (6 bases). Germline V gene sequence: CDR1 MNHNY, CDR2 SVGAGI (reference sequence). Between the trimmed V and J ends, which lost 6 bases and 2 bases, there was a span of 11 bases. This CDR3 is built from 14 residues.

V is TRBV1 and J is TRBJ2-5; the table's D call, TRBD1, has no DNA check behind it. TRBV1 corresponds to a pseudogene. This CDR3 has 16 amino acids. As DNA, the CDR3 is TGCACCAGCAGGCAGCCGAGACAGAAAGTACAAGAGACCCAGTACTTC. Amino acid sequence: CTSRQPRQKVQETQYF.

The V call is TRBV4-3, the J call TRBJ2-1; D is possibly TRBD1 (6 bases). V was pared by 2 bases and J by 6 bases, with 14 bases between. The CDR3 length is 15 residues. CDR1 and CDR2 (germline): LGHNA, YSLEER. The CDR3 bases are TGCGCCAGCAGCCAACGGTGGGACAAAACCAATGAGCAGTTCTTC. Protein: CASSQRWDKTNEQFF.

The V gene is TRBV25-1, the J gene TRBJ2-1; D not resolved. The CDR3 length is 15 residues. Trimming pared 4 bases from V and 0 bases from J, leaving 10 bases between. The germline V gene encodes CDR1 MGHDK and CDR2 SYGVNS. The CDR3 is CASSGVTSSYNEQFF. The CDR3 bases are TGTGCCAGCAGTGGAGTAACGAGCTCCTACAATGAGCAGTTCTTC. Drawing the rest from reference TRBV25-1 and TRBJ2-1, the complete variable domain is EADIYQTPRYLVIGTGKKITLECSQTMGHDKMYWYQQDPGMELHLIHYSYGVNSTEKGDLSSESTVSRIRTEHFPLTLESARPSHTSQYLCASSGVTSSYNEQFFGPGTRLTVL.

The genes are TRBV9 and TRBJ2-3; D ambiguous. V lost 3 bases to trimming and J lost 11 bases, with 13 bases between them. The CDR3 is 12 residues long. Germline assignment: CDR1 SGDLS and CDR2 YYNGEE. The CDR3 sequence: CASSAEVGVQYF. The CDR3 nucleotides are TGTGCCAGCAGCGCAGAGGTGGGCGTGCAGTATTTT.

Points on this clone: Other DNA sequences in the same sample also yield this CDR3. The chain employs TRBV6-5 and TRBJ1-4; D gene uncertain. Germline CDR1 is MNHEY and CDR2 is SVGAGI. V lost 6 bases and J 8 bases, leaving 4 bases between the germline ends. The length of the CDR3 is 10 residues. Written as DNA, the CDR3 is TGTGCCAGCAGGGGGGAAAAACTGTTTTTT. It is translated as CASRGEKLFF.

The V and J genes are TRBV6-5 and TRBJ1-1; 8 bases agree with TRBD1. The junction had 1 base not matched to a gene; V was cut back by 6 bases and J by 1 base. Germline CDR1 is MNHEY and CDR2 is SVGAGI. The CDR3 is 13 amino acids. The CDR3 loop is CASRQGGNTEAFF. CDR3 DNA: TGTGCCAGCAGACAGGGGGGGAACACTGAAGCTTTCTTT.

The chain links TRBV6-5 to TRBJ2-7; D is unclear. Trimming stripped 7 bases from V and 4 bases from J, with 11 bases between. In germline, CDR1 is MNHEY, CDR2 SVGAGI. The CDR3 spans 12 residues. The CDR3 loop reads CASTYEGYEQYF. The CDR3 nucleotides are TGTGCCAGCACCTACGAAGGGTACGAGCAGTACTTC.

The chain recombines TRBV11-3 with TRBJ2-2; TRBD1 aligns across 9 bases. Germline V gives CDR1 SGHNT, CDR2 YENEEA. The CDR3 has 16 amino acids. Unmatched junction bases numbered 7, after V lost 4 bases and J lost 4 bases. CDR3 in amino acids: CASSYGTGWITGELFF. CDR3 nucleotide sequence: TGTGCCAGCAGCTATGGGACAGGGTGGATCACCGGGGAGCTGTTTTTT.